This T cell receptor beta chain was captured by sequencing in a study of sequential checkpoint blockade in melanoma. About the research overall: Arm A got nivolumab then ipilimumab; arm B the reverse, 1:1.

Treatment of the sample: randomized to nivolumab then ipilimumab (arm A) or the reverse (arm B). PBMC sorting kept live CD3+CD8+ cells without CD19 or CD56. Germline CDR1 and CDR2: LGHNA and YSLEER. The CDR3 covers 16 residues. The trim removed 1 base at V and 4 bases at J, leaving 5 bases unmatched. This table comes from immunoSEQ multiplex PCR, and its TCRdb copy is limited to in-frame clones, with some not included. The sample carries about 22,000 clones, roughly 80% recorded once. The chain links TRBV4-3 to TRBJ2-3; 10 nucleotides agree with TRBD2. The source of this sequence is a human donor with melanoma. The specimen was CD8+ T cells sorted from blood (inferred from file names), collected from a patient given nivolumab and ipilimumab in sequence. The CDR3 sequence: CASSQVSSGGPDTQYF. The CDR3 DNA follows: TGCGCCAGCAGCCAAGTTTCTAGCGGGGGCCCAGATACGCAGTATTTT.